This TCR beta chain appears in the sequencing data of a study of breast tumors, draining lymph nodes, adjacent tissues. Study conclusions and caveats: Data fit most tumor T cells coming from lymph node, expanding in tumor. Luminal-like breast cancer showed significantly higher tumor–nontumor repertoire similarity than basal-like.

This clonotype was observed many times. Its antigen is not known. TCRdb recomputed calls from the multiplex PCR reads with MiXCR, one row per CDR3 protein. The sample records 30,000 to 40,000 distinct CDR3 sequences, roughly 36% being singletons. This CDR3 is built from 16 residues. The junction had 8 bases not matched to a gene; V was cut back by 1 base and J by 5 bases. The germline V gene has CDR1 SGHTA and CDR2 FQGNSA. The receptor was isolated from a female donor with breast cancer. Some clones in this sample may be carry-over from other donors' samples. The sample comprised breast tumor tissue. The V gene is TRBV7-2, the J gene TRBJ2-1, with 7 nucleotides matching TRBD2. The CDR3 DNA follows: TGTGCCAGCAGCTTAGAGGAGGGAGGGATAGACAATGAGCAGTTCTTC. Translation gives CASSLEEGGIDNEQFF.